This T cell receptor (beta chain) derives from a study of glioma-infiltrating T cells after dendritic cell vaccination. No glioblastoma patient carried an isocitrate dehydrogenase mutation. Blood PBMC samples: pre-vaccination, two weeks post third vaccination, and at tumor progression. V lost 11 bases and J 1 base, leaving 14 bases between the germline ends. The germline CDR1 and CDR2 sequences are ENHRY and SYGVKD. This CDR3 region has 14 residues. The primer mix had 60 V beta and 13 J beta primers. Sequencing was performed with immunoSEQ multiplex PCR; in TCRdb, only in-frame clones are kept and a portion is missing. The sample yields under 130,000 clones, 81% seen once.

This specimen consisted of blood, obtained before dendritic cell vaccination. The source is a human donor with glioblastoma. This rearrangement joins TRBV10-3 to TRBJ2-2, with D perhaps matching TRBD2 (5 bases). In DNA, the CDR3 is TGTGCCGTTAATCGGGCGGGGAACACCGGGGAGCTGTTTTTT. This translates into CAVNRAGNTGELFF.